Below, 20 T cell receptor beta chains from the same sample are listed, as sequenced in a study of T cell repertoires in cytomegalovirus infection. The antigens of these receptors remain unknown. TCRdb fed the reads into MiXCR, producing one record per CDR3 protein. This table holds around 710,000 distinct CDR3 sequences, just under 30% found once. The source was cultured CD8+ T cells from PBMCs, collected from culture after CMV antigen stimulation. Source of these receptors: a human donor in good health (CMV status not recorded). Some clones in this sample may be carry-over from other donors' samples.

This chain joins TRBV12-3 or TRBV12-4 and TRBJ2-1; D is possibly TRBD2 (6 bases). The V end lost 6 bases, the J end lost 9 bases, and 12 bases lay between the germline ends. This CDR3 has 12 amino acids. CDR3 coding DNA: TGTGCCAGCAGCCCCTGGAGGGGTGAGCAGTTCTTC. It translates to CASSPWRGEQFF.

V usage is TRBV20-1 and J usage is TRBJ1-1; D gene ambiguous. CDR1 and CDR2 (germline): DFQATT, SNEGSKA (reference sequence). The CDR3 consists of 13 residues. V gave up 6 bases and J gave up 4 bases, with 15 bases separating them. In nucleotides, the CDR3 is TGCAGTGCCAGCTGGGGATTGGGCACTGAAGCTTTCTTT. Encoded protein: CSASWGLGTEAFF.

This sequence joins TRBV27 and TRBJ2-7; a possible D gene is TRBD1 (7 bases). This CDR3 is 15 amino acids long. Germline lookup yields CDR1 MNHEY and CDR2 SMNVEV (reference sequence). Trimming cost V 3 bases and J 7 bases, with 19 bases left between them. CDR3 sequence: CASSLLRQGGREQYV. The CDR3 bases are TGTGCCAGCAGTTTGCTCAGACAGGGAGGTAGGGAGCAGTACGTC.

V and J are TRBV6-2 or TRBV6-3 and TRBJ2-5, with 9 bases fitting TRBD2. The germline gives CDR1 MNHEY, CDR2 SVGEGT. The junction had 2 bases not matched to a gene; V was cut back by 8 bases and J by 1 base. This CDR3 has 13 residues. This CDR3 is CASGLALQETQYF. The CDR3 DNA sequence: TGTGCCAGCGGACTAGCGCTCCAAGAGACCCAGTACTTC.

This clonotype has at least ten counts. The chain recombines TRBV6-5 with TRBJ1-2; weak D call: TRBD1 (5 bases). CDR1 and CDR2 from the germline V gene are MNHEY and SVGAGI. CDR3 length: 13 residues. Trimming left V 4 bases short and J 3 bases short, with 9 bases between. The CDR3 sequence: CASSFDRDYGYTF. Here the CDR3 DNA reads TGTGCCAGCAGTTTTGACAGAGACTATGGCTACACCTTC.

This clonotype was picked up one time. V and J are TRBV5-5 and TRBJ1-6; D gene unclear. The CDR3 runs to 13 residues. Germline lookup yields CDR1 SGHKS and CDR2 YYEKEE (reference sequence). The V and J ends lost 6 bases and 7 bases respectively, with 11 bases between them. CDR3 bases: TGTGCCAGCACCGGCGGGCAGAATTCACCCCTCCACTTT. Its protein product is CASTGGQNSPLHF. Combining the CDR3 with reference TRBV5-5 and TRBJ1-6 gives the whole variable domain DAGVTQSPTHLIKTRGQQVTLRCSPISGHKSVSWYQQVLGQGPQFIFQYYEKEERGRGNFPDRFSARQFPNYSSELNVNALLLGDSALYLCASTGGQNSPLHFGNGTRLTVT.

J is TRBJ2-1 and V is TRBV6-4, with D possibly matching TRBD2 (6 bases). Deletions cut 5 bases from V and 4 bases from J, with 21 bases between. The CDR3 totals 17 residues. Germline V lookup: CDR1 MRHNA, CDR2 SNTAGT. The CDR3 DNA sequence: TGTGCCAGCAGTCCTCAGCCGGCGGGACGGGGATACAATGAGCAGTTCTTC. Protein sequence: CASSPQPAGRGYNEQFF.

The chain is built from TRBV7-9 and TRBJ1-2, with D perhaps matching TRBD1 (6 bases). CDR3 length: 14 residues. V lost 1 base, J lost 2 bases, and 8 bases lay in between. Germline CDR1 is SEHNR and CDR2 is FQNEAQ (reference sequence). CDR3 coding DNA: TGTGCCAGCAGCTTAGGACAGGAGAACTATGGCTACACCTTC. It yields the protein CASSLGQENYGYTF.

This chain connects TRBV27 to TRBJ1-2; D is unresolved. From germline, CDR1 is MNHEY and CDR2 SMNVEV (reference sequence). With 2 bases removed from V and 6 bases from J, the gap between germline ends came to 10 bases. CDR3 size: 13 residues. CDR3 loop: CASSLTSGNGYTF. The CDR3 DNA sequence: TGTGCCAGCAGTTTAACTTCGGGAAATGGCTACACCTTC.

This chain connects TRBV5-6 to TRBJ2-7; the D gene is possibly TRBD1 (6 bases). CDR3 size: 14 residues. Between the trimmed V and J ends, which lost 2 bases and 4 bases, there was a span of 13 bases. Per germline, CDR1 SGHDT and CDR2 YYEEEE. The chain's CDR3 is CASSLGGSLYEQYF. CDR3 in DNA: TGTGCCAGCAGCTTAGGGGGATCCCTTTACGAGCAGTACTTC.

In regard to this clonotype: The junction and the germline gene differ at one end; a read error may be behind it. The rearrangement joins TRBV12-3 or TRBV12-4 to TRBJ1-2; tentative D call: TRBD1 (5 bases). The CDR3 is 13 residues long. CDR3 protein: CTSSPGIGYGYTF. As DNA, the CDR3 is TGTACCAGCAGTCCAGGGATAGGCTATGGCTACACCTTC.

V and J are TRBV6-1 and TRBJ1-2; no clear D. There are 14 residues in the CDR3. V was pared by 6 bases and J by 2 bases, with 13 bases between. Germline V CDR1 and CDR2: MNHNS, SASEGT. DNA for the CDR3: TGTGCCAGCAGCCCCGGACCCTTGAACTATGGCTACACCTTC. Its translation is CASSPGPLNYGYTF.

The chain carries TRBV15 and TRBJ2-3; 8 nucleotides agree with TRBD2. The V segment lost 5 bases and the J segment 4 bases; nucleotides outside the gene matches: 8. Germline V gene sequence: CDR1 LNHNV, CDR2 YYDKDF (reference sequence). This CDR3 spans 15 amino acids. Here the CDR3 reads CATSGLAHPPDTQYF. DNA of the CDR3: TGTGCCACCAGCGGACTAGCTCACCCCCCAGATACGCAGTATTTT.

The chain is built from TRBV6-5 and TRBJ2-2, with D uncertain. Germline-derived CDR1 and CDR2 are MNHEY and SVGAGI. This CDR3 spans 12 amino acids. V was clipped by 7 bases and J by 7 bases, with 10 bases between them. The CDR3 here is CASISPHGELFF. Here the CDR3 DNA reads TGTGCCAGCATTTCGCCTCACGGGGAGCTGTTTTTT.

The chain couples TRBV28 to TRBJ1-2, with D perhaps matching TRBD1 (5 bases). The V gene lost 5 bases and the J gene lost 4 bases, with 17 bases spanning the gap. CDR1 and CDR2 from the germline V gene are MDHEN and SYDVKM. The CDR3 runs to 15 residues. CDR3 sequence reads: CASSQTPGLTYGYTF. DNA of the CDR3: TGTGCCAGCAGTCAAACCCCGGGACTAACCTATGGCTACACCTTC.

This chain's CDR3 is CAVRDRNTEAFF. For the CDR3, the DNA is TGTGCCGTCAGGGACAGAAACACTGAAGCTTTCTTT. V is TRBV11-1 and J is TRBJ1-1; 7 bases are shared with TRBD1. The CDR3 is 12 amino acids. The V segment lost 11 bases and the J segment 2 bases; nucleotides outside the gene matches: 5. From germline, CDR1 is SGHAT and CDR2 FQDESV (reference sequence). The whole variable domain, filled in from reference TRBV11-1 and TRBJ1-1, reads EAEVAQSPRYKITEKSQAVAFWCDPISGHATLYWYRQILGQGPELLVQFQDESVVDDSQLPKDRFSAERLKGVDSTLKIQPAELGDSAMYLCAVRDRNTEAFFGQGTRLTVV.

This clonotype was recorded a few times. V is TRBV7-9 and J is TRBJ2-7; D not certain. CDR1 and CDR2 (germline): SEHNR, FQNEAQ (reference sequence). This CDR3 comprises 12 residues. The germline V and J ends were trimmed by 5 bases and 6 bases, with 11 bases remaining between them. This chain's CDR3 is CASSPSSGEQYV. The DNA for the CDR3 is TGTGCCAGCAGCCCCTCGAGTGGCGAGCAGTACGTC.

This chain links TRBV4-3 with TRBJ2-7, with 8 bases aligning to TRBD2. The V and J ends lost 0 bases and 2 bases, in that order; junction bases with no gene match: 6. The length of the CDR3 is 16 residues. The V gene's germline CDR1 is LGHNA and CDR2 YSLEER. Here the CDR3 DNA reads TGCGCCAGCAGCCAAGATTTTCCCGGGGGGGCCTACGAGCAGTACGTC. This gives the protein CASSQDFPGGAYEQYV.

The rearrangement uses TRBV11-2 and TRBJ2-3; TRBD2 agrees at 8 bases. V was pared by 3 bases and J by 5 bases, with 7 bases of the junction left unmatched. Germline V gives CDR1 SGHAT, CDR2 FQNNGV. CDR3 length: 15 amino acids. This CDR3 is CASSFRLAKIDTQYF. CDR3 sequence (DNA): TGTGCCAGCAGCTTTCGACTAGCGAAGATAGATACGCAGTATTTT.

This sequence joins TRBV2 and TRBJ2-7; D call uncertain. V gave up 4 bases and J gave up 6 bases, with 7 bases separating them. Per germline, CDR1 SNHLY and CDR2 FYNNEI. The CDR3 is 11 amino acids. CDR3 sequence: CASSGRVEQYF. The CDR3 DNA sequence: TGTGCCAGCAGTGGACGTGTCGAGCAGTACTTC.